The source of this T cell receptor beta chain is a study of blood T cell repertoires in COVID-19. Per germline, CDR1 WNHNN and CDR2 SYGVQD (reference sequence). This CDR3 spans 15 amino acids. Trimming shortened V by 2 bases and J by 6 bases, and 17 bases separated the two germline ends. Data came from immunoSEQ multiplex PCR; TCRdb stores just in-frame clones and leaves some out. The table lists tens of thousands of clones, around 74% of them singletons. Sequencing was carried out using peripheral blood. The clonotype was recovered from a human donor in a cohort sampled during active COVID-19. The chain has TRBV10-1 and TRBJ2-7, with D maybe TRBD2 (5 bases). The CDR3 loop reads CASSEPWAPGSEQYF. The CDR3 DNA follows: TGCGCCAGCAGTGAGCCTTGGGCCCCGGGATCCGAGCAGTACTTC.